This entry lists 26 T cell receptor beta chains sequenced from one sample in a study of OX40 agonist ivuxolimab in advanced cancers. The table came from immunoSEQ multiplex PCR; TCRdb's copy has only in-frame clones and leaves some out. Among 50,000 to 55,000 clones listed, 85% to 90% were seen once. Specimen: CD4+ or CD8+ T cells sorted from blood, collected in a trial of the OX40 agonist ivuxolimab. Receptors originate from an adult with an advanced solid tumor such as melanoma, head and neck, liver or kidney cancer.

The chain joins TRBV4-1 to TRBJ1-6, with 9 bases aligning to TRBD1. The CDR3 runs 16 residues. Germline CDR1 MGHRA, CDR2 YSYEKL. Trimming took 4 bases from V and 9 from J; bases not matched to a gene: 10. The CDR3 reads CASSPEGTGRGSPLHF. The CDR3 DNA reads as TGCGCCAGCAGCCCAGAGGGGACAGGGAGGGGTTCACCCCTCCACTTT.

CDR3 in amino acids: CASRGQGDYGYTF. The CDR3 coding sequence is TGTGCCAGTAGGGGACAGGGGGACTATGGCTACACCTTC. V is TRBV19 and J is TRBJ1-2; 11 nucleotides agree with TRBD1. The CDR3 runs to 13 residues. Germline-derived CDR1 and CDR2 are LNHDA and SQIVND (reference sequence). Losses at the gene ends were 6 bases for V and 3 bases for J; bases not matched to a gene: 0.

J is TRBJ2-7 and V is TRBV9; 7 nucleotides match TRBD1. There are 16 residues in the CDR3. Germline assignment: CDR1 SGDLS and CDR2 YYNGEE. Trimming took 0 bases from V and 0 from J; bases not matched to a gene: 6. The CDR3, as DNA: TGTGCCAGCAGCGTAGGAGGGGGCGTGAGCTCCTACGAGCAGTACTTC. This codes for CASSVGGGVSSYEQYF.

This sequence joins TRBV5-1 and TRBJ1-1, with a tentative D call TRBD1 (5 bases). The length of the CDR3 is 16 residues. Germline V gives CDR1 SGHRS, CDR2 YFSETQ. V lost 1 base, J lost 1 base, and 14 bases lay in between. This CDR3 is CASSLSLKGKNTEAFF. CDR3 nucleotide sequence: TGCGCCAGCAGCTTGAGCCTCAAGGGGAAGAACACTGAAGCTTTCTTT. Full variable domain (outside the CDR3, taken from reference TRBV5-1 and TRBJ1-1): KAGVTQTPRYLIKTRGQQVTLSCSPISGHRSVSWYQQTPGQGLQFLFEYFSETQRNKGNFPGRFSGRQFSNSRSEMNVSTLELGDSALYLCASSLSLKGKNTEAFFGQGTRLTVV.

The chain uses TRBV5-8 and TRBJ2-1, with a tentative D call TRBD1 (6 bases). The CDR3 consists of 13 residues. Germline values: CDR1 SGHTS, CDR2 YDEGEE. V was clipped by 4 bases and J by 6 bases, with 11 bases between them. The CDR3 loop reads CASSLRQANEQFF. CDR3 nucleotides: TGTGCCAGCAGCCTCCGACAGGCCAATGAGCAGTTCTTC.

The chain carries TRBV6-5 and TRBJ2-1, with 10 bases lining up with TRBD2. This CDR3 comprises 15 residues. V dropped 5 bases and J dropped 2; count of bases not matched to a gene: 3. CDR1 is MNHEY and CDR2 is SVGAGI in the germline V gene. Written as DNA, the CDR3 is TGTGCCAGCAGTCCTAGCGGGAGTACCTACAATGAGCAGTTCTTC. Translated, it gives CASSPSGSTYNEQFF.

This clone was detected a few times. This chain joins TRBV6-6 and TRBJ1-5; unclear D gene. Looked up from germline, CDR1 is MNHNY and CDR2 is SVGAGI (reference sequence). V shed 6 bases and J shed 4 bases, with 4 bases lying between them. The CDR3 consists of 11 residues. DNA for the CDR3: TGTGCCAGCAGAAATAATCAGCCCCAGCATTTT. Translating gives CASRNNQPQHF.

The chain employs TRBV5-1 and TRBJ1-5; tentatively, D is TRBD1 (6 bases). The CDR3 covers 13 residues. Trimming removed 0 bases from V and 7 bases from J, with 8 bases in between. Germline V CDR1 and CDR2: SGHRS, YFSETQ. The CDR3 coding sequence is TGCGCCAGCAGCTTGGACAGGGACCAGCCCCAGCATTTT. Amino acids: CASSLDRDQPQHF. Variable domain in full (rest from reference TRBV5-1 and TRBJ1-5): KAGVTQTPRYLIKTRGQQVTLSCSPISGHRSVSWYQQTPGQGLQFLFEYFSETQRNKGNFPGRFSGRQFSNSRSEMNVSTLELGDSALYLCASSLDRDQPQHFGDGTRLSIL.

This clone came up a few times. The V call is TRBV15, the J call TRBJ1-2; the match to TRBD1 covers 8 bases. There are 13 residues in the CDR3. CDR1 and CDR2 from the germline V gene are LNHNV and YYDKDF (reference sequence). V was clipped by 3 bases and J by 8 bases; unmatched bases: 5. The CDR3 DNA sequence: TGTGCCACCAGCAGGCGGGGACAGGAGGGCTACACCTTC. It translates to CATSRRGQEGYTF.

The rearrangement uses TRBV7-8 and TRBJ1-1, with TRBD1 matching over 7 bases. With 2 bases clipped from V and 11 bases from J, the junction kept 8 bases outside the gene matches. Germline V gene sequence: CDR1 SGHVS, CDR2 FQNEAQ. CDR3 length: 13 amino acids. As DNA, the CDR3 is TGTGCCAGCAGCTTAAGTTTCGAGACAGGGGCTTTCTTT. This encodes CASSLSFETGAFF.

V is TRBV2 and J is TRBJ1-1, with no clear D. V dropped 2 bases and J dropped 2 bases, with 6 bases sitting between them. The CDR3 is made up of 13 amino acids. Germline CDR1 and CDR2: SNHLY and FYNNEI. In nucleotides, the CDR3 is TGTGCCAGCAGTGAATACAGAAACACTGAAGCTTTCTTT. Protein sequence: CASSEYRNTEAFF.

The chain joins TRBV5-6 to TRBJ1-1; no definite D call. The CDR3 length is 14 residues. Germline loops: CDR1 SGHDT, CDR2 YYEEEE. Trimming left V 2 bases short and J 2 bases short, with 10 bases between. This chain's CDR3 is CASSFLGRNTEAFF. The DNA of the CDR3 is TGTGCCAGCAGCTTTTTAGGGCGAAACACTGAAGCTTTCTTT. Full variable domain (outside the CDR3, taken from reference TRBV5-6 and TRBJ1-1): DAGVTQSPTHLIKTRGQQVTLRCSPKSGHDTVSWYQQALGQGPQFIFQYYEEEERQRGNFPDRFSGHQFPNYSSELNVNALLLGDSALYLCASSFLGRNTEAFFGQGTRLTVV.

V usage is TRBV5-4 and J usage is TRBJ1-2; D call uncertain. Germline loops: CDR1 SGHNT, CDR2 YYREEE (reference sequence). Trimming stripped 7 bases from V and 7 bases from J, with 23 bases between. The CDR3 is 15 residues long. CDR3 nucleotide sequence: TGTGCCAGCTCGCATACCGCAGGCGGGGAGGCTGGCTACACCTTC. Its protein product is CASSHTAGGEAGYTF.

The V call is TRBV7-6, the J call TRBJ2-2; 8 nucleotides agree with TRBD2. The germline V gene encodes CDR1 SGHVS and CDR2 FNYEAQ. The CDR3 length is 18 residues. The V gene end was trimmed by 1 base and the J gene end by 4 bases; junction bases not matched to a gene: 11. CDR3 region: CASSLGRPGLVLTGELFF. The CDR3 DNA is TGTGCCAGCAGCTTAGGGAGACCGGGACTAGTACTCACCGGGGAGCTGTTTTTT.

The chain couples TRBV2 to TRBJ1-1; 7 bases are shared with TRBD1. Unmatched junction bases numbered 12, after V lost 6 bases and J lost 5 bases. Germline V gene lookup returns CDR1 SNHLY and CDR2 FYNNEI. This CDR3 spans 15 amino acids. The CDR3 DNA reads as TGTGCCAGCAGAGATCAACAGGGGTTAGGTACTGAAGCTTTCTTT. This gives the protein CASRDQQGLGTEAFF.

This chain uses TRBV18 with TRBJ1-3; D is possibly TRBD1 (5 bases). With 3 bases removed from V and 0 bases from J, the gap between germline ends came to 30 bases. This CDR3 has 22 amino acids. Germline V gene sequence: CDR1 KGHSH, CDR2 LQKENI. The CDR3 DNA is TGTGCCAGCTCACCTAGAGCGACAGTAGGGTCTTACGTCGTCGTCTCTGGAAACACCATATATTTT. Protein: CASSPRATVGSYVVVSGNTIYF.

The rearrangement joins TRBV28 to TRBJ1-5; D is perhaps TRBD1 (5 bases). CDR3 length: 14 amino acids. From germline, CDR1 is MDHEN and CDR2 SYDVKM. Trimming removed 4 bases at V and 7 bases at J, with 14 bases between. CDR3 sequence reads: CASSSVTVGQPQHF. CDR3 nucleotide sequence: TGTGCCAGCAGTTCTGTGACAGTAGGACAGCCCCAGCATTTT.

In this sample, this clone is medium-sized (0.01 to 0.1%). The chain uses TRBV6-6 and TRBJ1-2; no definite D call. The CDR3 totals 10 residues. V gave up 5 bases and J gave up 12 bases, with 10 bases separating them. Germline V gene lookup returns CDR1 MNHNY and CDR2 SVGAGI (reference sequence). The CDR3 DNA is TGTGCCAGCAGTAACAGAGCCCACACCTTC. This codes for CASSNRAHTF.

Turning to this clone: Germline is not matched at one junction end, which may reflect a read error. V gene TRBV6-1 combines with J gene TRBJ1-1; no firm D call. CDR3 length: 11 amino acids. Germline V gene sequence: CDR1 MNHNS, CDR2 SASEGT. CDR3 sequence reads: CASSYPPPHLF. The CDR3 coding sequence is TGTGCCAGCAGTTACCCGCCTCCCCACCTCTTT.

The V call is TRBV30, the J call TRBJ1-4; TRBD1 might be the D (6 bases). Germline V gene lookup returns CDR1 GTSNPN and CDR2 SVGIG (reference sequence). CDR3 length: 14 amino acids. The V gene lost 2 bases and the J gene lost 3 bases, with 10 bases spanning the gap. The CDR3: CAWSRGSANEKLFF. CDR3 nucleotide sequence: TGTGCCTGGAGTAGGGGGAGTGCTAATGAAAAACTGTTTTTT.

The rearrangement uses TRBV6-1 and TRBJ1-6; D gene unclear. The CDR3 totals 14 residues. Germline assignment: CDR1 MNHNS and CDR2 SASEGT. With 4 bases removed from V and 7 bases from J, the gap between germline ends came to 11 bases. CDR3 region: CASSVGKGNSPLHF. For the CDR3, the DNA is TGTGCCAGCAGTGTTGGCAAAGGGAATTCACCCCTCCACTTT.

On this clone itself: Mismatch with germline at one junction end may stem from a read error. The rearrangement uses TRBV6-6 and TRBJ1-5; 8 nucleotides line up with TRBD1. This CDR3 contains 15 residues. The V gene's germline CDR1 is MNHNY and CDR2 SVGAGI (reference sequence). The CDR3 loop is CAISRTGQDNQPQHF. CDR3 DNA: TGTGCCATCAGTAGGACAGGGCAAGACAATCAGCCCCAGCATTTT.

V is TRBV6-1 and J is TRBJ2-5; perhaps TRBD1 as D (6 bases). Looked up from germline, CDR1 is MNHNS and CDR2 is SASEGT. The V and J ends lost 1 base and 5 bases respectively, with 14 bases between them. CDR3 length: 15 residues. CDR3 in amino acids: CASSEGLGATETQYF. The CDR3 DNA sequence: TGTGCCAGCAGTGAAGGACTGGGGGCCACGGAGACCCAGTACTTC.

The chain employs TRBV28 and TRBJ2-3; maybe TRBD2 (6 bases). Germline assignment: CDR1 MDHEN and CDR2 SYDVKM. Trimming pared 4 bases from V and 5 bases from J, leaving 13 bases between. CDR3 length equals 14 residues. CDR3 coding DNA: TGTGCCAGCAGTTATGACCAGCGGGTAGATACGCAGTATTTT. This encodes CASSYDQRVDTQYF.

The chain links TRBV2 to TRBJ2-1, with D uncertain. The germline V and J ends were trimmed by 7 bases and 0 bases, with 10 bases remaining between them. From germline, CDR1 is SNHLY and CDR2 FYNNEI. This CDR3 has 14 amino acids. The CDR3 loop reads CASKGLSSYNEQFF. Written as DNA, the CDR3 is TGTGCCAGCAAAGGGCTGAGCTCCTACAATGAGCAGTTCTTC.

This clone appeared a few times. The V gene is TRBV19, the J gene TRBJ2-6; 8 bases map to TRBD2. After removal of 7 bases from V and 0 bases from J, the junction contained 11 bases not matched to a gene. Germline CDR1 and CDR2: LNHDA and SQIVND (reference sequence). This CDR3 has 18 residues. Here the CDR3 reads CASTSRREGGSGANVLTF. CDR3 coding DNA: TGTGCCAGTACCTCCCGACGGGAGGGAGGCTCTGGGGCCAACGTCCTGACTTTC. Complete variable domain (other parts from reference TRBV19 and TRBJ2-6): DGGITQSPKYLFRKEGQNVTLSCEQNLNHDAMYWYRQDPGQGLRLIYYSQIVNDFQKGDIAEGYSVSREKKESFPLTVTSAQKNPTAFYLCASTSRREGGSGANVLTFGAGSRLTVL.